This T cell receptor beta chain is from a study of OX40 agonist ivuxolimab in advanced cancers. CDR1 SGHTA and CDR2 FQGTGA come from the germline V gene. CDR3 length: 14 amino acids. V shed 0 bases and J shed 7 bases, with 12 bases lying between them. Libraries were prepared by immunoSEQ multiplex PCR; TCRdb keeps only in-frame clonotypes and omits some of them. Of approximately 52,000 clones in the sample, more than 75% were seen once. The receptor's source is an adult with an advanced solid tumor such as melanoma, head and neck, liver or kidney cancer. The sequencing here drew on CD4+ or CD8+ T cells sorted from blood, taken in a trial of the OX40 agonist ivuxolimab. This rearrangement joins TRBV7-3 to TRBJ1-1; D gene unclear. The CDR3 is CASSLTLSGSEAFF. The CDR3 DNA sequence: TGTGCCAGCAGCTTAACGTTATCGGGCAGTGAAGCTTTCTTT.